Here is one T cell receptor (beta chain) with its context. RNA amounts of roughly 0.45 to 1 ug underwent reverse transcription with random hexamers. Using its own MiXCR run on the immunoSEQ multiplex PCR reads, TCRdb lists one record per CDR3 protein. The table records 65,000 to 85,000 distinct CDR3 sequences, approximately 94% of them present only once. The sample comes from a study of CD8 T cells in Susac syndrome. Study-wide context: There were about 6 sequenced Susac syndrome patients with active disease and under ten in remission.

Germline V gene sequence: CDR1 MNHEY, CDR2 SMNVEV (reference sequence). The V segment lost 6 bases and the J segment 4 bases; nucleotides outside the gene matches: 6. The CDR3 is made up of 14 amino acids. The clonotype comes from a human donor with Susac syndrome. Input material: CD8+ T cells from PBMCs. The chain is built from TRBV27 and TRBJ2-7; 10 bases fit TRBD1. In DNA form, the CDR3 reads TGTGCCAGCAGGAGGGACAGGGGAGGGTACGAGCAGTACTTC. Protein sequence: CASRRDRGGYEQYF.